The entry below gives a single T cell receptor (beta chain) sequence along with its context. Its antigen is not identified. The sample originates from a study of beta chain features in type 1 diabetes. Markers CD45RO/CCR7/CD25/CD127/CD95/CD27 served to sort CD4+ naive, central memory, regulatory and stem cell-like memory cells. Sorted populations all exceeded 95% purity. Study-level results: Patients showed naive, central memory and Treg TCRB repertoires that appeared more similar than those of healthy donors. Patients and controls would share equally any PCR tilt toward shorter templates.

The CDR3 is 14 amino acids. V trimming: 3 bases; J trimming: 8 bases; junction bases outside the gene matches: 6. Germline V gene lookup returns CDR1 KGHSH and CDR2 LQKENI. Since all of the isolated RNA was reverse transcribed, expressed TCRB transcripts were what got sequenced. Assay used: immunoSEQ multiplex PCR; TCRdb lists only in-frame clones, some missing. In the table there are hundreds of thousands of clones, 30% of which are singletons. This clonotype originated in a man between 18 and 35 years old in good health. The material sequenced was naive CD4+ T cells from blood. The V call is TRBV18, the J call TRBJ2-1; 8 bases map to TRBD1. CDR3 in amino acids: CASSPGQGFDEQFF. CDR3 bases: TGTGCCAGCTCACCCGGACAGGGATTTGATGAGCAGTTCTTC.